The entry below describes one T cell receptor (beta chain). Its antigen is not known. Treatment: roughly 18 received Ad26.COV2.S at low or high dose, single or two shots; about 5 received placebo; per-sample allocation not given. Sampling was performed 63 days after the first vaccine or placebo injection. An Ad26 vector was used to express Wuhan-strain SARS-CoV-2 spike as the vaccine. The data were obtained in a study of Ad26.COV2.S vaccination and SARS-CoV-2 variants. Study in general: Of the COV1001 trial arms, the Ad26.COV2.S arm included the donor.

Clones were sequenced by immunoSEQ multiplex PCR, and TCRdb holds only the in-frame ones, with some missing. The sample has some 320,000 clones, 85% to 90% seen once. V shed 6 bases and J 6 bases; nucleotides not matched to a gene: 8. Germline lookup yields CDR1 LNHDA and CDR2 SQIVND (reference sequence). The CDR3 length is 14 residues. Findings and caveats of the study: Recipients of either vaccine or placebo displayed similar breadth of non-spike TCRs. Reported findings describe substantial breadth in spike-specific CD8+ and CD4+ T cell responses following vaccination.

The chain links TRBV19 to TRBJ2-3; 8 nucleotides line up with TRBD2. The sample was peripheral blood, taken in a trial of Ad26.COV2.S vaccine versus placebo. The TCR originated in a person aged 18-60 years who received the Ad26.COV2.S COVID-19 vaccine or a placebo. CDR3 loop: CASSPRGGRDTQYF. The CDR3 DNA reads as TGTGCCAGTAGCCCCCGGGGGGGTCGGGATACGCAGTATTTT.